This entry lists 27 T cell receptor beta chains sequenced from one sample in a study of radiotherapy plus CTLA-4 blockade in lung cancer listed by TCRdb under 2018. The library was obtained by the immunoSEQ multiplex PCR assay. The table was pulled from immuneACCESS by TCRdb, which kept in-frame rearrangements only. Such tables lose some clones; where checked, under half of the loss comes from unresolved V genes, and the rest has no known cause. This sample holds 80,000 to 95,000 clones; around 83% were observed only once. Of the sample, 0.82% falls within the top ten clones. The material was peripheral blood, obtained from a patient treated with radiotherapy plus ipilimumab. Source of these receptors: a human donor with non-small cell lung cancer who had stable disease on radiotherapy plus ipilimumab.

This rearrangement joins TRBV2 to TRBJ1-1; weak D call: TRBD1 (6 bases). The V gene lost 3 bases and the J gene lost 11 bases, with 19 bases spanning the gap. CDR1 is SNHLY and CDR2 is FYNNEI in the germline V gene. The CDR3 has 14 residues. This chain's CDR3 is CASSEGAGMGSAFF. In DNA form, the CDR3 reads TGTGCCAGCAGTGAGGGGGCCGGGATGGGTTCGGCTTTCTTT.

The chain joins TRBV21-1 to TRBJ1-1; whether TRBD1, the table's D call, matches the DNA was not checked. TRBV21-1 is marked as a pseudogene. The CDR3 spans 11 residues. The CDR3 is CARGQDHKAFF. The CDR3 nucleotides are TGTGCCCGCGGACAGGACCATAAAGCTTTCTTT.

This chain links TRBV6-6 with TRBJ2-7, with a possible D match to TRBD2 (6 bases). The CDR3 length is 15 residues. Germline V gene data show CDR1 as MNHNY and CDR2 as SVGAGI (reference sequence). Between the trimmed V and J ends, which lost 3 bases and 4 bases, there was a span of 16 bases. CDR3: CASSYSGQGGYEQYF. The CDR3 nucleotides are TGTGCCAGCAGTTATTCGGGGCAGGGAGGATACGAGCAGTACTTC.

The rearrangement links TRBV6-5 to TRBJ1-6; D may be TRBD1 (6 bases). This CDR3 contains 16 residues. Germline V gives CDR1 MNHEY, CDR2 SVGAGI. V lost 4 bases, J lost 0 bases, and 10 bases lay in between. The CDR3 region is CASSSGHSSYNSPLHF. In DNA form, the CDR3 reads TGTGCCAGCAGTTCGGGACATAGCTCCTATAATTCACCCCTCCACTTT.

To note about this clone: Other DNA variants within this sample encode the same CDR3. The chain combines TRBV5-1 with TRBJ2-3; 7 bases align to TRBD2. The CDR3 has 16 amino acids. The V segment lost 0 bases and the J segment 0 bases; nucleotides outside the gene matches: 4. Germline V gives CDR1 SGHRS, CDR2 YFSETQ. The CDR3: CASSLVLGGSTDTQYF. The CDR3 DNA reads TGCGCCAGCAGCTTGGTGCTCGGGGGGAGCACAGATACGCAGTATTTT.

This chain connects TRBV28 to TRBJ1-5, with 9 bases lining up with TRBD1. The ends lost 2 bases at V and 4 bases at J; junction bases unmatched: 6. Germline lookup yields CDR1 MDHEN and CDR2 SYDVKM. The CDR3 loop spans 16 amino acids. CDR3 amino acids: CASSLTMGQGNQPQHF. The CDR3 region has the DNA TGTGCCAGCAGTTTAACAATGGGACAGGGTAATCAGCCCCAGCATTTT. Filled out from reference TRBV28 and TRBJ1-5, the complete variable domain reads DVKVTQSSRYLVKRTGEKVFLECVQDMDHENMFWYRQDPGLGLRLIYFSYDVKMKEKGDIPEGYSVSREKKERFSLILESASTNQTSMYLCASSLTMGQGNQPQHFGDGTRLSIL.

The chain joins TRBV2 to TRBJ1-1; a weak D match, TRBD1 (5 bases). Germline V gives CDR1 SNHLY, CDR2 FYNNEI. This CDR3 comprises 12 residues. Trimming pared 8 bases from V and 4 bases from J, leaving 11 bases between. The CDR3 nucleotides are TGTGCCAGCCCGACGGGGCTCACTGAAGCTTTCTTT. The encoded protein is CASPTGLTEAFF.

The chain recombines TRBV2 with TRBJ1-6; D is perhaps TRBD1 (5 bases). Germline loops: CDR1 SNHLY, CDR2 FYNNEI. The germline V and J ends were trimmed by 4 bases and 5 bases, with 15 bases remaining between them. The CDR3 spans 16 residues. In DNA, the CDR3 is TGTGCCAGCAGTGTAAGGGACTCCAAAAATAATTCACCCCTCCACTTT. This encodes CASSVRDSKNNSPLHF.

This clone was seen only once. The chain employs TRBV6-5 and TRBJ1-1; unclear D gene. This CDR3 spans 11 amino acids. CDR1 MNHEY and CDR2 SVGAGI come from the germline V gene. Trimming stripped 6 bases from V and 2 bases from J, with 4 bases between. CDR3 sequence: CASRRNTEAFF. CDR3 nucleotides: TGTGCCAGCAGAAGAAACACTGAAGCTTTCTTT.

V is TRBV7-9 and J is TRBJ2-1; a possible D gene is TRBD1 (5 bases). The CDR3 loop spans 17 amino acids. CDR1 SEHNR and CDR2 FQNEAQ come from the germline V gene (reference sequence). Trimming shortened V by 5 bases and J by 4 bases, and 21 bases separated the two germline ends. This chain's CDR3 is CASSPGAASRLYNEQFF. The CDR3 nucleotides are TGTGCCAGCAGCCCTGGGGCGGCGAGCCGCCTTTACAATGAGCAGTTCTTC.

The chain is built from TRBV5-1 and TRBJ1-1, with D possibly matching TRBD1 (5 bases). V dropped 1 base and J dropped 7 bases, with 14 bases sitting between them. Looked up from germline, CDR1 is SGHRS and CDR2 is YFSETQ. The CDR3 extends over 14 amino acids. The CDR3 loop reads CASSLLGREVEAFF. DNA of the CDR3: TGCGCCAGCAGCTTGCTGGGCAGGGAGGTTGAAGCTTTCTTT.

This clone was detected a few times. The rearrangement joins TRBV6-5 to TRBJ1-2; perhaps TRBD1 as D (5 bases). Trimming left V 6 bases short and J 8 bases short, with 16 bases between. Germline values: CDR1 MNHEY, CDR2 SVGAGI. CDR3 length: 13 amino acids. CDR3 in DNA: TGTGCCAGCAGATCCGGGACCCCCCCGGGCTACACCTTC. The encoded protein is CASRSGTPPGYTF.

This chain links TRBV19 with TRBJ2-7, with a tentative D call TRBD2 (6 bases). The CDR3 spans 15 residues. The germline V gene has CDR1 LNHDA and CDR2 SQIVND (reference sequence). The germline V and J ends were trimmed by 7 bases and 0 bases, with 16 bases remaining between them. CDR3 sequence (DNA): TGTGCCAGTACCCCGAGGACCGGGGGCTCCTACGAGCAGTACTTC. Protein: CASTPRTGGSYEQYF.

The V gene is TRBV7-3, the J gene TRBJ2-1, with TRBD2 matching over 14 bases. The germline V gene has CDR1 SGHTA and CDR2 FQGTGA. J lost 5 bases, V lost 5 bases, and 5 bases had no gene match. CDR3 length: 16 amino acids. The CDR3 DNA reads TGTGCCAGCAGCACCTGGACTAGCGGGGGGCACAATGAGCAGTTCTTC. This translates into CASSTWTSGGHNEQFF.

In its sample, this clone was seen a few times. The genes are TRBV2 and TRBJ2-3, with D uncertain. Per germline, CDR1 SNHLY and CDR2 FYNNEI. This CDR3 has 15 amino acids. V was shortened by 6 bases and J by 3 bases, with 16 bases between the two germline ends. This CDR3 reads CASRTSLVETDTQYF. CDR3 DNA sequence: TGTGCCAGCAGGACCTCCTTAGTGGAGACAGATACGCAGTATTTT.

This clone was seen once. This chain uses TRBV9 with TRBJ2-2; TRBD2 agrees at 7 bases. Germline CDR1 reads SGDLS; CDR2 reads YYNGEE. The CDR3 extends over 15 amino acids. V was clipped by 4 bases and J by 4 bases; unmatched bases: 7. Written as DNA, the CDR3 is TGTGCCAGCAGCCCCCTAGCGGCGGGCACCGGGGAGCTGTTTTTT. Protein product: CASSPLAAGTGELFF.

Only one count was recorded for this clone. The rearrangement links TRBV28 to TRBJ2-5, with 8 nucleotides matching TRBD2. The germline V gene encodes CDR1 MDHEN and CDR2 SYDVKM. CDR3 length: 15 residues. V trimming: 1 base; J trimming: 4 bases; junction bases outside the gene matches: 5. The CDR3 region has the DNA TGTGCCAGCAGTTTATTGGCGGGGGGCAGAGAGACCCAGTACTTC. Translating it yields CASSLLAGGRETQYF.

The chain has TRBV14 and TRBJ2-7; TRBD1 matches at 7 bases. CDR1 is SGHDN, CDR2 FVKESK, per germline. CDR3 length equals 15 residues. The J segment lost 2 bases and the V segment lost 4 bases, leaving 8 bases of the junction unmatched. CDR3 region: CASSPFGQVPYEQYF. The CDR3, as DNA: TGTGCCAGCAGCCCTTTTGGACAGGTCCCCTACGAGCAGTACTTC.

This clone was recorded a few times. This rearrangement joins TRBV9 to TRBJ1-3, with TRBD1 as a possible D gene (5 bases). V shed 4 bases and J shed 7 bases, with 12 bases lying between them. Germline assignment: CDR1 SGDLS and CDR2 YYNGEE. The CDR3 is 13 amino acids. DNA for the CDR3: TGTGCCAGCAGCCCCGGGGCAGGTAACACCATATATTTT. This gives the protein CASSPGAGNTIYF.

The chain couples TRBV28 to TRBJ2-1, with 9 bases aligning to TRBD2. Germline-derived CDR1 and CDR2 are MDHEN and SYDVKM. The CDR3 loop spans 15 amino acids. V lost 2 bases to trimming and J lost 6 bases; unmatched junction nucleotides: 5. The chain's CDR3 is CASSLLRTSVNEQFF. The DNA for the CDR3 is TGTGCCAGCAGTTTACTGCGGACTAGCGTCAATGAGCAGTTCTTC.

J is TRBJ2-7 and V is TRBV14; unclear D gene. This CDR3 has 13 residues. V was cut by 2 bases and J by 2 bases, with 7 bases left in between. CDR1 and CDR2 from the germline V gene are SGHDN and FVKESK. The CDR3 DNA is TGTGCCAGCAGCCAATTTGGGGCCTACGAGCAGTACTTC. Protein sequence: CASSQFGAYEQYF.

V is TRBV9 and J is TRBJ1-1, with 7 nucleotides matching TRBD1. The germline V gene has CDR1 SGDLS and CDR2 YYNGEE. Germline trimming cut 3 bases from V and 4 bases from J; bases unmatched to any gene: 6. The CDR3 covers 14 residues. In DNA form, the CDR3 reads TGTGCCAGCAGCGCAAACAGGGGTGGCACTGAAGCTTTCTTT. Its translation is CASSANRGGTEAFF. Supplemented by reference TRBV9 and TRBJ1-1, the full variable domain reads DSGVTQTPKHLITATGQRVTLRCSPRSGDLSVYWYQQSLDQGLQFLIQYYNGEERAKGNILERFSAQQFPDLHSELNLSSLELGDSALYFCASSANRGGTEAFFGQGTRLTVV.

CDR3 loop: CASSAGRGRTEAFF. CDR3 DNA: TGTGCCAGCAGCGCCGGCAGGGGGCGGACTGAAGCTTTCTTT. This chain connects TRBV9 to TRBJ1-1, with TRBD1 matching over 8 bases. This CDR3 contains 14 residues. Germline loops: CDR1 SGDLS, CDR2 YYNGEE. The trim removed 3 bases at V and 5 bases at J, leaving 6 bases unmatched.

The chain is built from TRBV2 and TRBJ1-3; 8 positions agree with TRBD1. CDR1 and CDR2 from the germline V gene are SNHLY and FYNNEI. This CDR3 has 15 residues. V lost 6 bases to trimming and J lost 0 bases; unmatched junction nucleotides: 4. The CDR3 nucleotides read TGTGCCAGCAGCCTACAGGGGGGCTCTGGAAACACCATATATTTT. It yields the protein CASSLQGGSGNTIYF.

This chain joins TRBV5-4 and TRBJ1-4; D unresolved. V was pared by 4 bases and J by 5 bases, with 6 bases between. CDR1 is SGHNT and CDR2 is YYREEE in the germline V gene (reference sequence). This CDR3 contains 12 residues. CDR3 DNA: TGTGCCAGCAGCCTCCCGAATGAAAAACTGTTTTTT. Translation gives CASSLPNEKLFF.

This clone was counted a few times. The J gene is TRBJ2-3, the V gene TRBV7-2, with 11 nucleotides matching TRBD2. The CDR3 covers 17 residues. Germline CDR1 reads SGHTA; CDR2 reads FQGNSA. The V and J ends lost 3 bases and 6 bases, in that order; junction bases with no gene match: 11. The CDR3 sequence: CASSFPLAGGALDTQYF. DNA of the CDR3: TGTGCCAGCAGCTTTCCGCTAGCGGGGGGCGCCCTCGATACGCAGTATTTT.

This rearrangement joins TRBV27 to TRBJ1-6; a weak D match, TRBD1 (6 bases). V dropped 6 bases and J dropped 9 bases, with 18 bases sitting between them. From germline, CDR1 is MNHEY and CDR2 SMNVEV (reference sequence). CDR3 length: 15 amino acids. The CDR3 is CASRGGQVNVSPLHF. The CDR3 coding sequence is TGTGCCAGCAGGGGGGGACAAGTAAATGTTTCACCCCTCCACTTT.